The table lists the clone carrying this T cell receptor beta chain with many counts. Its antigen is undetermined. The sample belongs to a study of T cell repertoires in cytomegalovirus infection. About the study: Public TCR beta signature analysis indicated the presence of both CMV infection and matching HLA type. Study-level findings and limits: Dominant in the ex vivo response were TCR beta clonotypes restricted by HLA-C and specific for CMV. Cumulative public TCR beta family frequency identified CMV carriers with the relevant HLA.

V lost 0 bases, J lost 5 bases, and 0 bases stayed unmatched. Germline lookup yields CDR1 DFQATT and CDR2 SNEGSKA (reference sequence). The CDR3 has 13 residues. Via MiXCR, TCRdb re-called the reads, giving one row per CDR3 protein. Of approximately 500,000 distinct CDR3 sequences in the sample, 11% are singletons; the top ten hold around 9.6%. The origin of this receptor is a human donor in good health (CMV status not recorded). Some clones in this sample may be carry-over from other donors' samples. Sequenced material: PBMCs. The J gene is TRBJ2-5, the V gene TRBV20-1; 10 bases are a match to TRBD2. The CDR3 is CSARDSGGETQYF. The CDR3 bases are TGCAGTGCTAGAGATAGCGGGGGGGAGACCCAGTACTTC.